This TCR beta chain emerged from a study of T cell responses to AZD1222 COVID-19 vaccine. Study-level points and caveats: Across the whole spike, CD4 TCRs peaked at regions 160-218 and 743-854. Donors, mostly white British, included more females; clonal diversity was possibly underestimated. The peak T cell response came first, and repertoires were sampled only after it.

As concerns this clone: The antigen is undetermined.

The CDR3 totals 18 residues. Germline trimming cut 6 bases from V and 2 bases from J; bases unmatched to any gene: 19. The germline V gene has CDR1 MGHDK and CDR2 SYGVNS. This table comes from immunoSEQ multiplex PCR, and its TCRdb copy is limited to in-frame clones, with some not included. The sample contains about 130,000 clones, under 95% of which appear only once. V is TRBV25-1 and J is TRBJ2-7; 7 bases align to TRBD2. The sequence was obtained from an adult in good health. The sequencing used peripheral blood, collected on day 0 of AZD1222 vaccination. CDR3 region: CASSPLLREAGYTYEQYF. CDR3 DNA: TGTGCCAGCAGCCCACTCTTACGGGAGGCGGGCTATACCTACGAGCAGTACTTC.